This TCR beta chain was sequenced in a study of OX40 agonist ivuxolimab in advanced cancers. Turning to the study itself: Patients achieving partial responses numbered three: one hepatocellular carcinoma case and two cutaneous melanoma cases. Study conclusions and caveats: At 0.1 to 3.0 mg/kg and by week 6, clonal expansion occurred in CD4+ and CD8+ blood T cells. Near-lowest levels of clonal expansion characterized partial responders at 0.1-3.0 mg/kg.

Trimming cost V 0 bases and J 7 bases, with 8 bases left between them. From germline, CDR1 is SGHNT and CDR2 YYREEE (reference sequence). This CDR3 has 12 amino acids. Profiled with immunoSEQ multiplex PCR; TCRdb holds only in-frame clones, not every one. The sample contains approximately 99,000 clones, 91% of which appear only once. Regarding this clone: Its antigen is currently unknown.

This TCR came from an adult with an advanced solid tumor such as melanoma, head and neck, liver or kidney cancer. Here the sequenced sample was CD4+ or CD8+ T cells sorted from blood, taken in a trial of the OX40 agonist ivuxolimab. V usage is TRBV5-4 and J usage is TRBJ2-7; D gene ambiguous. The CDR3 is CASSLASREQYF. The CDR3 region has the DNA TGTGCCAGCAGCTTGGCCTCTCGAGAGCAGTACTTC. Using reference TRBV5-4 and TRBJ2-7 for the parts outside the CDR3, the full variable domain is ETGVTQSPTHLIKTRGQQVTLRCSSQSGHNTVSWYQQALGQGPQFIFQYYREEENGRGNFPPRFSGLQFPNYSSELNVNALELDDSALYLCASSLASREQYFGPGTRLTVT.